The source of this TCR beta chain is a study of neurological immune-mediated disorders. Germline CDR1 SEHNR, CDR2 FQNEAQ (reference sequence). This CDR3 is built from 12 residues. V lost 2 bases and J lost 4, with 6 bases in between. This clonotype was detected many times. A much more abundant neighbour one base away suggests this may be a read error. The authors made cDNA by 5'RACE with 10-nucleotide random UMIs. One entry per CDR3 protein results from TCRdb running MiXCR on the 5' RACE reads. The table lists 55,000 to 75,000 distinct CDR3 sequences, under 2.5% of them singletons. The TCR sequence derives from a man between 50 and 59 years old with multiple sclerosis. Source material: PBMCs. The V and J genes are TRBV7-9 and TRBJ2-7; D remains unclear. The CDR3 sequence: CASSLNEYEQYF. Written as DNA, the CDR3 is TGTGCCAGCAGCTTAAATGAGTACGAGCAGTACTTC.